This T cell receptor beta chain emerged from a study of cytomegalovirus exposure and HLA in healthy donors. Background on the study: Later, an analysis reported that the roughly 120 validation repertoires had used the same platform as the 500 to 750 first-cohort repertoires. Broader study findings: Three chains linked to CMV were shown in vitro to be specific for CMV antigens.

The donors were part of the approximately 120-subject validation cohort, which stood apart from the 666-subject first cohort. The CDR3 is 15 residues long. Germline V gives CDR1 SGHRS, CDR2 YFSETQ. V gave up 0 bases and J gave up 0 bases, with 4 bases separating them. Using immunoSEQ multiplex PCR, the repertoire was profiled, and TCRdb retains in-frame clones only, with some absent. The sample shows roughly 170,000 clones, 80% to 85% of them seen only once. Points on this clone: Its target is unknown.

Sequencing was performed on PBMCs. The chain links TRBV5-1 to TRBJ1-6; unclear D gene. The origin of this receptor is a woman between 18 and 29 years old in good health and CMV-seropositive. The chain's CDR3 is CASSLESSYNSPLHF. In DNA form, the CDR3 reads TGCGCCAGCAGCTTGGAGAGCTCCTATAATTCACCCCTCCACTTT.